This T cell receptor beta chain emerged from a study of blood T cell repertoires in COVID-19. The overall study: Acute and convalescent COVID-19 samples came from the United States, Italy and Spain. Sources were T cells, B-cell-depleted T cells, or PBMCs; the material itself was cDNA or gDNA.

TCRdb's table, derived via immunoSEQ multiplex PCR, lists solely in-frame clones and lacks some. The sample lists 300,000 to 450,000 clones; roughly 90% were seen once. The count of this clone is one. The V gene lost 1 base and the J gene lost 2 bases, with 10 bases spanning the gap. CDR1 and CDR2 (germline): MNHNS, SASEGT. This CDR3 contains 15 residues. The clonotype comes from a woman in her 30s with COVID-19, enrolled during active disease. The chain is built from TRBV6-1 and TRBJ2-3; weak D call: TRBD2 (6 bases). The sequencing input was peripheral blood. For the CDR3, the DNA is TGTGCCAGCAGTGAAGGACTAGTCCACACAGATACGCAGTATTTT. Residues: CASSEGLVHTDTQYF.